This TCR beta chain was sequenced during a study of blood T cell repertoires in COVID-19. The wider study: The cDNA or gDNA used as material had been derived from T cells, B-cell-depleted T cells, or PBMCs.

Deletions cut 0 bases from V and 2 bases from J, with 20 bases between. The CDR3 extends over 19 amino acids. Germline-derived CDR1 and CDR2 are SGHDN and FVKESK. Original handling: From reference gene primer amplification, estimates of nucleated cell counts were derived. Profiling relied on immunoSEQ multiplex PCR, and the TCRdb table lists in-frame clones only, not all of them. That table gives V, J and clone size, and the DNA gave D and trimming. The sample lists 200,000 to 300,000 clones; roughly 90% were seen once. Those who participated ranged in age from roughly 18 to 90 years and resided in 24 US areas. Two negative PCRs, clearance, or symptom resolution had been documented for recovered Cohort 3 donors.

V usage is TRBV14 and J usage is TRBJ2-1; possible D gene TRBD2, 5 bases. This receptor was taken from a woman aged 25 to 39 who had recovered from COVID-19. The sample consisted of PBMCs or T cells enriched from blood (not recorded which). The CDR3 region has the DNA TGTGCCAGCAGCCAAGATGCGCCCGGGGTGTCCCAACCCTACAATGAGCAGTTCTTC. Its protein product is CASSQDAPGVSQPYNEQFF. Complete variable domain (other parts from reference TRBV14 and TRBJ2-1): EAGVTQFPSHSVIEKGQTVTLRCDPISGHDNLYWYRRVMGKEIKFLLHFVKESKQDESGMPNNRFLAERTGGTYSTLKVQPAELEDSGVYFCASSQDAPGVSQPYNEQFFGPGTRLTVL.